Below, 8 T cell receptor beta chains from the same sample are listed, as sequenced in a study of shared T cell receptors in the human thymus. The table came from immunoSEQ multiplex PCR; TCRdb's copy has only in-frame clones and leaves some out. The sample consists of 600,000 or so clones, about 90% of them appearing once. Separately, the same data were catalogued under a study of human thymus T cells.

Sequencing input: thymocytes. These receptors were obtained from a boy under two years old with a congenital heart defect.

For the CDR3, the DNA is TGTGCCAGCAGATCGGACAGGGCAAATTCACCCCTCCACTTT. It specifies CASRSDRANSPLHF. V gene TRBV5-4 combines with J gene TRBJ1-6; 8 nucleotides match TRBD1. From germline, CDR1 is SGHNT and CDR2 YYREEE (reference sequence). Germline trimming cut 5 bases from V and 7 bases from J; bases unmatched to any gene: 5. The CDR3 consists of 14 residues.

The V call is TRBV28, the J call TRBJ1-5; TRBD1 matches at 10 bases. CDR1 and CDR2 from the germline V gene are MDHEN and SYDVKM. Trimming took 5 bases from V and 0 from J; bases not matched to a gene: 13. The CDR3 runs to 19 residues. CDR3 residues: CASSGRTGTGVYSNQPQHF. The CDR3 DNA is TGTGCCAGCAGTGGACGTACCGGGACAGGGGTTTATAGCAATCAGCCCCAGCATTTT.

The chain is built from TRBV11-2 and TRBJ1-2; TRBD1 matches at 8 bases. This CDR3 is built from 15 residues. Unmatched junction bases numbered 9, after V lost 5 bases and J lost 4 bases. Germline V gene lookup returns CDR1 SGHAT and CDR2 FQNNGV. DNA of the CDR3: TGTGCCAGCAGCCCAGCCAGGGGGCGAAGCTATGGCTACACCTTC. It translates to CASSPARGRSYGYTF. Full variable domain (remainder filled in from reference TRBV11-2 and TRBJ1-2): EAGVAQSPRYKIIEKRQSVAFWCNPISGHATLYWYQQILGQGPKLLIQFQNNGVVDDSQLPKDRFSAERLKGVDSTLKIQPAKLEDSAVYLCASSPARGRSYGYTFGSGTRLTVV.

The rearrangement joins TRBV5-1 to TRBJ2-1, with no clear D. V was shortened by 0 bases and J by 9 bases, with 10 bases between the two germline ends. Germline V CDR1 and CDR2: SGHRS, YFSETQ. The CDR3 contains 13 residues. The DNA for the CDR3 is TGCGCCAGCAGCTTGGCCCCCAGGTGTGAGCAGTTCTTC. Its translation: CASSLAPRCEQFF.

This clone was counted a few times. The genes are TRBV9 and TRBJ2-3, with 11 bases fitting TRBD2. The J segment lost 2 bases and the V segment lost 4 bases, leaving 24 bases of the junction unmatched. CDR3 size: 22 residues. Germline V gives CDR1 SGDLS, CDR2 YYNGEE. Here the CDR3 DNA reads TGTGCCAGCAGCTGTCCTAGCGGGAGGCGTAGTTTAGGACGGACACACACAGATACGCAGTATTTT. It encodes CASSCPSGRRSLGRTHTDTQYF.

This chain joins TRBV14 and TRBJ2-7, with a tentative D call TRBD2 (6 bases). Germline V gene data show CDR1 as SGHDN and CDR2 as FVKESK. The ends were cut back, 5 bases at V and 7 bases at J, with 12 bases in the middle. This CDR3 is built from 12 residues. In nucleotides, the CDR3 is TGTGCCAGCAGCGATTTTAGCGGAGAGCAGTACTTC. The encoded protein is CASSDFSGEQYF.

The chain employs TRBV27 and TRBJ1-3; tentatively, D is TRBD1 (6 bases). The CDR3 is 16 amino acids. Germline V gene data show CDR1 as MNHEY and CDR2 as SMNVEV (reference sequence). The V end was cut by 3 bases, the J end by 0 bases, with 12 bases between. Here the CDR3 DNA reads TGTGCCAGCAGTTTTCTTACAGGGTTCTCTGGAAACACCATATATTTT. This codes for CASSFLTGFSGNTIYF.

This clone has a single count. The chain carries TRBV28 and TRBJ2-7; 10 bases match TRBD2. The V segment lost 2 bases and the J segment 0 bases; nucleotides outside the gene matches: 4. Germline CDR1 reads MDHEN; CDR2 reads SYDVKM. The CDR3 length is 16 residues. Here the CDR3 reads CASSLVSSGSSYEQYF. The CDR3 DNA is TGTGCCAGCAGTTTAGTGTCTAGCGGGAGCTCCTACGAGCAGTACTTC.